The 32 T cell receptor beta chains below come from one sample, sequenced in a study of CD8 T cells in ankylosing spondylitis. TCRdb processed the 5' RACE reads anew with MiXCR; each CDR3 protein has one entry. Found here are more than 150,000 distinct CDR3 sequences, 11% of them singletons; the top ten hold about 29%. Sequencing used blood, either unsorted or a sorted T cell fraction (not recorded which). The receptors were sampled from a male donor with ankylosing spondylitis or in good health (not recorded which).

V and J are TRBV6-6 and TRBJ2-7, with D tentatively TRBD1 (6 bases). The length of the CDR3 is 17 residues. V lost 0 bases and J lost 5, with 20 bases in between. CDR1 is MNHNY, CDR2 SVGAGI, per germline (reference sequence). CDR3 in DNA: TGTGCCAGCAGTTACTCGAATCGACTTACAGGGAAGGACGAGCAGTACTTC. Translated: CASSYSNRLTGKDEQYF.

As for this clonotype: This may come from a read error, since a much larger clone is one base off. The chain links TRBV10-2 to TRBJ1-5; possibly TRBD1 for D (5 bases). Germline-derived CDR1 and CDR2 are WSHSY and SAAADI. The CDR3 runs 16 residues. The CDR3 loop is CANSESGRQSNQPQHF. Written as DNA, the CDR3 is TGCGCCAACAGTGAGTCGGGGAGACAGAGCAATCAGCCCCAGCATTTT.

This clonotype was seen a few times. This chain joins TRBV18 and TRBJ2-1; 10 nucleotides align to TRBD2. Germline V gene lookup returns CDR1 KGHSH and CDR2 LQKENI. CDR3 length equals 16 residues. The V and J ends lost 4 bases and 3 bases, in that order; junction bases with no gene match: 6. The CDR3 coding sequence is TGTGCCAGCTCACGAACTAGCGGGGTAGGCTACAATGAGCAGTTCTTC. Translating it yields CASSRTSGVGYNEQFF.

This clonotype was counted many times. The chain employs TRBV12-3 or TRBV12-4 and TRBJ2-7, with D uncertain. Trimming took 6 bases from V and 4 from J, leaving 7 bases between them. The CDR3 sequence is 11 residues long. The DNA for the CDR3 is TGTGCCAGCAGCTTTGGGTACGAGCAGTACTTC. Encoded protein: CASSFGYEQYF.

This clonotype was detected ten times or more. The V and J genes are TRBV3-1 and TRBJ2-6, with D perhaps TRBD1 (5 bases). Trimming took 3 bases from V and 2 from J, leaving 14 bases between them. Germline lookup yields CDR1 LGHDT and CDR2 YNNKEL (reference sequence). The CDR3 is 17 amino acids. In DNA form, the CDR3 reads TGTGCCAGCAGCCAGACAGTCCCCCGAGCTGGGGCCAACGTCCTGACTTTC. It translates to CASSQTVPRAGANVLTF.

The J gene is TRBJ2-3, the V gene TRBV10-1, with 8 bases fitting TRBD2. V lost 1 base and J lost 6; bases outside the gene matches: 9. The CDR3 extends over 16 amino acids. The V gene's germline CDR1 is WNHNN and CDR2 SYGVQD (reference sequence). The CDR3 region has the DNA TGCGCCAGCAGTGAGTTCGGGGGGGCTCGGTCGGATACGCAGTATTTT. Encoded protein: CASSEFGGARSDTQYF.

This clonotype was picked up many times. The chain combines TRBV5-1 with TRBJ2-2; 7 nucleotides line up with TRBD2. This CDR3 region has 15 residues. Per the germline V gene, CDR1 is SGHRS and CDR2 is YFSETQ. V gave up 3 bases and J gave up 5 bases; unmatched junction bases: 7. The CDR3, as DNA: TGCGCCAGCAGCTCCGTATCACTAGCGACCGGGGAGCTGTTTTTT. This sequence encodes CASSSVSLATGELFF.

This clonotype was seen repeatedly, ten times or more. The CDR3 DNA is TGTGCCAGCAGCACCGCCCTCTTATTGAGCACTGACTATGGCTACACCTTC. Translated, it gives CASSTALLLSTDYGYTF. The rearrangement uses TRBV27 and TRBJ1-2, with D hard to call. Trimming pared 6 bases from V and 3 bases from J, leaving 23 bases between. The germline gives CDR1 MNHEY, CDR2 SMNVEV (reference sequence). The CDR3 extends over 17 amino acids.

This clonotype was observed many times. The rearrangement joins TRBV2 to TRBJ1-1, with a tentative D call TRBD1 (6 bases). Trimming cost V 8 bases and J 1 base, with 11 bases left between them. The germline V gene encodes CDR1 SNHLY and CDR2 FYNNEI. The CDR3 has 13 residues. The CDR3 sequence is CASAQGQNTEAFF. The CDR3 DNA follows: TGTGCCAGCGCCCAGGGGCAGAACACTGAAGCTTTCTTT.

This clonotype was seen more than once but under ten times. The CDR3 nucleotides are TGTGCCAGCAGTTACGGGACTCGGCCAGATACGCAGTATTTT. Amino acids: CASSYGTRPDTQYF. The V gene is TRBV12-3 or TRBV12-4, the J gene TRBJ2-3; the D gene is possibly TRBD2 (6 bases). CDR3 length: 14 residues. Deletions cut 4 bases from V and 4 bases from J, with 12 bases between.

At least ten counts were recorded for this clonotype. The rearrangement joins TRBV5-1 to TRBJ2-1; TRBD2 matches 8 bases. J lost 4 bases, V lost 1 base, and 4 bases had no gene match. The CDR3 is 15 residues long. From germline, CDR1 is SGHRS and CDR2 YFSETQ. Written as DNA, the CDR3 is TGCGCCAGCAGCTTGTCCTCTAGCGGGTACAATGAGCAGTTCTTC. Residues: CASSLSSSGYNEQFF.

This clonotype has ten or more counts. J is TRBJ2-1 and V is TRBV10-2; D remains unclear. This CDR3 has 15 amino acids. Trimming took 6 bases from V and 7 from J, leaving 19 bases between them. CDR1 WSHSY and CDR2 SAAADI come from the germline V gene. CDR3 amino acids: CASRASHVGNNEQFF. CDR3 DNA: TGCGCCAGCAGGGCAAGCCACGTGGGTAATAATGAGCAGTTCTTC.

The rearrangement joins TRBV7-9 to TRBJ2-7, with 9 bases fitting TRBD2. The length of the CDR3 is 14 residues. Germline CDR1 reads SEHNR; CDR2 reads FQNEAQ (reference sequence). V gave up 5 bases and J gave up 6 bases; unmatched junction bases: 8. This CDR3 is CASSHLAGVSEQYF. Here the CDR3 DNA reads TGTGCCAGCAGCCACTTAGCGGGAGTATCCGAGCAGTACTTC.

This clonotype was recorded at least ten times. CDR3 bases: TGCAGTGCTAGCCTGGGCGTCCAAGAGACCCAGTACTTC. It codes for CSASLGVQETQYF. The chain employs TRBV20-1 and TRBJ2-5; no reliable D call. Germline V gene data show CDR1 as DFQATT and CDR2 as SNEGSKA (reference sequence). The V and J ends lost 3 bases and 1 base respectively, with 9 bases between them. The CDR3 has 13 amino acids.

This clonotype has a handful of counts. The V call is TRBV10-1, the J call TRBJ2-1; possible D gene TRBD1, 5 bases. The germline V and J ends were trimmed by 3 bases and 9 bases, with 12 bases remaining between them. The length of the CDR3 is 13 residues. The V gene's germline CDR1 is WNHNN and CDR2 SYGVQD (reference sequence). The CDR3 region is CASSEIPQGEQFF. The CDR3, as DNA: TGCGCCAGCAGTGAAATCCCCCAGGGTGAGCAGTTCTTC.

V and J are TRBV10-3 and TRBJ2-6; D is possibly TRBD1 (6 bases). V dropped 6 bases and J dropped 4 bases, with 19 bases sitting between them. Germline CDR1 ENHRY, CDR2 SYGVKD. This CDR3 is 17 amino acids long. The DNA for the CDR3 is TGTGCCATCAGGAGCTGGCAGGGGTCCTCGGGGGCCAACGTCCTGACTTTC. This encodes CAIRSWQGSSGANVLTF.

The table lists this clonotype with many counts. The V call is TRBV20-1, the J call TRBJ1-2; maybe TRBD1 (5 bases). The CDR3 sequence is 16 residues long. The germline V gene encodes CDR1 DFQATT and CDR2 SNEGSKA (reference sequence). V lost 1 base and J lost 7, with 22 bases in between. The CDR3 region has the DNA TGCAGTGCTAGAGTAGTGGCAGGGTTAACTGTAGTTGGCTACACCTTC. Amino acid sequence: CSARVVAGLTVVGYTF.

This sequence joins TRBV7-2 and TRBJ1-5; possibly TRBD1 for D (6 bases). Germline V gene data show CDR1 as SGHTA and CDR2 as FQGNSA. Trimming removed 5 bases from V and 0 bases from J, with 11 bases in between. The CDR3 runs to 15 residues. The CDR3 DNA reads TGTGCCAGCAGCCGACAGGCTCTTAGCAATCAGCCCCAGCATTTT. Its translation is CASSRQALSNQPQHF.

This clonotype was seen many times. J is TRBJ2-1 and V is TRBV5-1; 8 bases are shared with TRBD2. This CDR3 comprises 16 residues. CDR1 and CDR2 from the germline V gene are SGHRS and YFSETQ. V dropped 0 bases and J dropped 0; count of bases not matched to a gene: 2. CDR3 nucleotides: TGCGCCAGCAGCTTGGATGCGGGGGGCTCCTACAATGAGCAGTTCTTC. Translating it yields CASSLDAGGSYNEQFF.

At least ten counts were recorded for this clonotype. V is TRBV10-2 and J is TRBJ2-3, with a tentative D call TRBD1 (6 bases). CDR1 is WSHSY, CDR2 SAAADI, per germline. The CDR3 extends over 16 amino acids. Trimming pared 3 bases from V and 0 bases from J, leaving 13 bases between. The CDR3 reads CASSDTVRGSTDTQYF. In DNA, the CDR3 is TGCGCCAGCAGTGATACCGTCAGGGGCAGCACAGATACGCAGTATTTT.

The chain is built from TRBV9 and TRBJ1-5; no definite D call. The CDR3 runs to 14 residues. Trimming removed 5 bases from V and 6 bases from J, with 15 bases in between. Per the germline V gene, CDR1 is SGDLS and CDR2 is YYNGEE. CDR3 sequence: CASSEVGVGQPQHF. In nucleotides, the CDR3 is TGTGCCAGCAGTGAAGTCGGGGTAGGTCAGCCCCAGCATTTT.

This clonotype has a count of ten or more. This chain uses TRBV27 with TRBJ2-7, with D possibly matching TRBD1 (7 bases). Germline V CDR1 and CDR2: MNHEY, SMNVEV (reference sequence). This CDR3 comprises 13 residues. V lost 8 bases and J 4 bases, leaving 15 bases between the germline ends. This CDR3 is CASRGTAPYEQYF. The CDR3 DNA sequence: TGTGCCAGCCGCGGGACAGCCCCGTACGAGCAGTACTTC.

This clonotype was found many times. The chain carries TRBV12-3 or TRBV12-4 and TRBJ1-2, with TRBD1 matching 9 bases. The length of the CDR3 is 15 residues. The V and J ends lost 0 bases and 7 bases, in that order; junction bases with no gene match: 6. This CDR3 reads CASSLADNRGLGYTF. The CDR3 DNA reads as TGTGCCAGCAGTTTAGCCGACAACAGGGGGCTTGGCTACACCTTC.

This clonotype came up many times. The chain couples TRBV6-1 to TRBJ1-5, with 7 bases identical to TRBD1. This CDR3 has 15 amino acids. J was trimmed by 0 bases and V by 4 bases; bases with no gene match: 3. Germline V gene sequence: CDR1 MNHNS, CDR2 SASEGT. CDR3 bases: TGTGCCAGCAGTGCCTCAGGGGGTAGCAATCAGCCCCAGCATTTT. Its translation: CASSASGGSNQPQHF.

This clonotype was recorded a few times. The rearrangement links TRBV24-1 to TRBJ2-3; 7 positions agree with TRBD2. This CDR3 spans 18 amino acids. V lost 4 bases, J lost 0 bases, and 12 bases stayed unmatched. Per germline, CDR1 KGHDR and CDR2 SFDVKD. CDR3 coding DNA: TGTGCCACCAGTGACGCTGGGTCCCTAGCGGTTAGCACAGATACGCAGTATTTT. It yields the protein CATSDAGSLAVSTDTQYF.

This chain uses TRBV18 with TRBJ2-1; 10 bases map to TRBD2. The V and J ends lost 4 bases and 4 bases, in that order; junction bases with no gene match: 10. The length of the CDR3 is 17 residues. Looked up from germline, CDR1 is KGHSH and CDR2 is LQKENI. The CDR3 bases are TGTGCCAGCTCACTTTCGGCTAGCGGGAGCTCTTACAATGAGCAGTTCTTC. Amino acids: CASSLSASGSSYNEQFF.

This clonotype has just a few counts. A much larger clonotype is one base distant, so this may be a read error. This chain links TRBV12-3 or TRBV12-4 with TRBJ2-1; tentative D call: TRBD1 (6 bases). This CDR3 has 16 amino acids. The CDR3 sequence: CVSTFTGTSRGNEQFF. The CDR3 DNA sequence: TGTGTCAGCACTTTTACAGGGACATCGAGAGGAAATGAGCAGTTCTTC.

Many counts were recorded for this clonotype. The rearrangement joins TRBV27 to TRBJ1-1, with no clear D. The CDR3 is made up of 13 amino acids. Trimming shortened V by 5 bases and J by 7 bases, and 14 bases separated the two germline ends. Germline CDR1 and CDR2: MNHEY and SMNVEV (reference sequence). This CDR3 reads CASSPKLLLEAFF. The CDR3 region has the DNA TGTGCCAGCAGTCCGAAATTATTACTTGAAGCTTTCTTT.

Ten or more counts support this clonotype. This chain links TRBV12-3 or TRBV12-4 with TRBJ2-5; 10 bases map to TRBD1. V trimming: 0 bases; J trimming: 5 bases; junction bases outside the gene matches: 12. CDR3 length equals 18 residues. CDR3 sequence (DNA): TGTGCCAGCAGTTTAGCCGGGACAGGGGCGACGAACACGGAGACCCAGTACTTC. Amino acid sequence: CASSLAGTGATNTETQYF.

V gene TRBV11-2 combines with J gene TRBJ1-3, with D possibly matching TRBD1 (6 bases). CDR3 length equals 14 residues. V lost 3 bases and J 4 bases, leaving 10 bases between the germline ends. From germline, CDR1 is SGHAT and CDR2 FQNNGV. CDR3 sequence reads: CASSFGGAGNTIYF. The CDR3 region has the DNA TGTGCCAGCAGCTTCGGGGGCGCCGGAAACACCATATATTTT.

The chain recombines TRBV28 with TRBJ2-3; unclear D gene. The germline gives CDR1 MDHEN, CDR2 SYDVKM. V was shortened by 2 bases and J by 3 bases, with 9 bases between the two germline ends. The length of the CDR3 is 14 residues. The CDR3 loop reads CASSLQLGTDTQYF. As DNA, the CDR3 is TGTGCCAGCAGTTTACAGCTCGGAACAGATACGCAGTATTTT. The whole variable domain, remainder taken from reference TRBV28 and TRBJ2-3, is DVKVTQSSRYLVKRTGEKVFLECVQDMDHENMFWYRQDPGLGLRLIYFSYDVKMKEKGDIPEGYSVSREKKERFSLILESASTNQTSMYLCASSLQLGTDTQYFGPGTRLTVL.

Ten or more counts support this clonotype. The J gene is TRBJ2-7, the V gene TRBV19, with D unresolved. The CDR3 length is 14 residues. From germline, CDR1 is LNHDA and CDR2 SQIVND (reference sequence). With 4 bases removed from V and 0 bases from J, the gap between germline ends came to 10 bases. CDR3 protein: CASSTAAGSYEQYF. CDR3 DNA sequence: TGTGCCAGTAGTACGGCTGCTGGCTCCTACGAGCAGTACTTC.